This T cell receptor beta chain was sequenced during a study of regulatory T cells in long-lasting Graves disease listed by TCRdb under 2021. Background on the whole study: Persistent Graves' disease was defined as antithyroid drug treatment for over 5 years with persistently positive TSH receptor autoantibodies. Persistent Graves' disease patients in the clinical cohort had taken antithyroid drugs for roughly ten years on average. Persistent Graves' disease patients were compared with newly diagnosed Graves' disease patients by peripheral blood TCR sequencing and RNA sequencing. A total of roughly 33 samples were covered by TCR sequencing, comprising around 13 persistent and around 20 newly diagnosed Graves' disease patients. The study took place in China and was registered as a clinical trial.

V and J are truncated by 0 bases and 3 bases respectively, leaving an intervening sequence of 14 bases. The CDR3 covers 16 residues, taking in both the cysteine and the phenylalanine. The DNA shown is the 48-base CDR3, in frame from base 1. CDR1 and CDR2 (MNHEY, SVGAGI) derive from the germline V gene. Broad study findings and their caveats: Preferential use of TRBV28, TRBJ1-2 and TRBJ2-5 was observed in persistent disease, whereas TRBV20-1 and TRBJ2-1 were favored in newly diagnosed disease. Sequencing and analysis were limited to the TCR beta chain. Lower TCR Shannon entropy and fewer highly expanded clones were observed in persistent Graves' disease patients than in newly diagnosed patients, which suggested clonal expansion. A larger number of public clonotypes was shared among persistent patients (fewer than 3,000) than among newly diagnosed patients (around 890). As a limitation, the authors acknowledged that the small sample size may reduce accuracy. Because the primary lesion, thyroid tissue, could not be accessed, the study looked at peripheral blood alone.

Preparation of the library involved multiplex PCR. The reads were generated on an Illumina HiSeq 4000. iRepertoire HTBI primers and Arm-PCR amplification of CDR3 regions were used to construct TCR beta libraries. Gel purification was performed on PCR products prior to sequencing. Per the source publication's procedure: Gene usage analysis of CDR3 amino acid clonotypes used the roughly 62 TRBV and approximately 13 TRBJ segments found across samples. COPE and FqMerger were used to merge the filtered high-quality paired reads into contigs. BLAST was used to align contigs to IMGT TRBV, TRBD and TRBJ reference genes, with CDR3 defined following IMGT. Any clonotype with a frequency above 0.1% was counted as a highly expanded clone. Repertoire diversity was measured by Shannon entropy, and V-J evenness by the Gini coefficient. A clonotype was considered public if more than one individual shared it. In TCRdb, the public reads were trimmed at Q25 with fastp and aligned with MiXCR, with productive beta chains retained. Rows with one shared CDR3 protein collapse into an entry with the most common genes and DNA. For this entry, the V and J calls and clone size follow TCRdb and not the study's own pipeline. Recorded for this sample are a few hundred thousand distinct CDR3 sequences; around 22% of them occurred a single time. About 26% of the sample is in the top ten clones.

This clonotype was counted only a few times. The antigen it recognizes is unknown. Nothing much larger sits one base from this clone, and base qualities are not available. The time point label, as the study defines it: persistent/refractory GD, antithyroid drugs over 5 years with positive TRAb. For both TCR sequencing and RNA sequencing, RNA was extracted from PBMCs using TRIzol. The diagnosis of Graves' disease was made according to American Thyroid Association guidelines. Recruitment of patients was carried out at an endocrinology department in Xi'an, China. Each patient gave approximately 9.7 milliliters of peripheral blood, collected in an EDTA anticoagulant tube. PBMCs were isolated by Ficoll Paque Plus density gradient separation without further T cell sorting. An Agilent 2100 Bioanalyzer and agarose gel were used to check RNA quality, while a NanoDrop 2000 measured RNA concentration.

This chain is built from TRBV6-5 and TRBJ1-1, and the D gene may be TRBD1, 5 bases matching. The source of this sequence is a female donor with Graves disease. This specimen consisted of peripheral blood mononuclear cells (PBMCs), obtained when the disease was refractory, from a patient treated with antithyroid drugs. This receptor has the CDR3 CASSYSLNRLHTEAFF. The sequenced DNA: TGTGCCAGCAGTTACTCTTTGAACAGGCTACACACTGAAGCTTTCTTT.